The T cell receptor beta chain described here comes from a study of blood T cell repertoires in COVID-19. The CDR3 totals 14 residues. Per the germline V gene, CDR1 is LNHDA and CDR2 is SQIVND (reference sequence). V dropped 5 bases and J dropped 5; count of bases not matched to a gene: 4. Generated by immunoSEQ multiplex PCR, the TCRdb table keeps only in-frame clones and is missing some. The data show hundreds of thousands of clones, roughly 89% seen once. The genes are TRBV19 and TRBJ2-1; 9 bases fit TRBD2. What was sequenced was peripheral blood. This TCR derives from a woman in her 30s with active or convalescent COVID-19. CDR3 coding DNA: TGTGCCAGTAGTGTAGCGGGAGCAGACAATGAGCAGTTCTTC. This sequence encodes CASSVAGADNEQFF.